This TCR beta chain stems from a study of shared clonotypes between healthy human individuals. Findings and caveats of the study: Across four donors, naive CD4 shared roughly 5%, naive CD8 more than 3%, memory CD4 roughly 2.5%, memory CD8 approximately 0.4%. Few donors restricted represented genetic and exposure-history diversity.

This clone appeared a single time. The target antigen is unknown. The germline V gene encodes CDR1 MDHEN and CDR2 SYDVKM. The V gene end was trimmed by 4 bases and the J gene end by 5 bases; junction bases not matched to a gene: 6. This CDR3 is 15 amino acids long. Together with CD45RO+ cells, CCR7-negative CD45RA+ TemRA cells were included in CD8 memory. The assay was immunoSEQ multiplex PCR, and TCRdb's table has in-frame clones only and misses some. The table has fewer than 850,000 clones, 90% seen once. This receptor was identified in a man between 18 and 35 years old in good health. Some clones in this sample may be carry-over from other donors' samples. This chain connects TRBV28 to TRBJ2-7; 12 nucleotides align to TRBD2. Specimen: memory CD8+ T cells from PBMCs. The subset here: CD45RO+ cells pooled with CCR7-negative TemRA cells. The CDR3 bases are TGTGCCAGCAGTTGGACTAGCGGGACTAGGGACGAGCAGTACTTC. Amino acid sequence: CASSWTSGTRDEQYF.